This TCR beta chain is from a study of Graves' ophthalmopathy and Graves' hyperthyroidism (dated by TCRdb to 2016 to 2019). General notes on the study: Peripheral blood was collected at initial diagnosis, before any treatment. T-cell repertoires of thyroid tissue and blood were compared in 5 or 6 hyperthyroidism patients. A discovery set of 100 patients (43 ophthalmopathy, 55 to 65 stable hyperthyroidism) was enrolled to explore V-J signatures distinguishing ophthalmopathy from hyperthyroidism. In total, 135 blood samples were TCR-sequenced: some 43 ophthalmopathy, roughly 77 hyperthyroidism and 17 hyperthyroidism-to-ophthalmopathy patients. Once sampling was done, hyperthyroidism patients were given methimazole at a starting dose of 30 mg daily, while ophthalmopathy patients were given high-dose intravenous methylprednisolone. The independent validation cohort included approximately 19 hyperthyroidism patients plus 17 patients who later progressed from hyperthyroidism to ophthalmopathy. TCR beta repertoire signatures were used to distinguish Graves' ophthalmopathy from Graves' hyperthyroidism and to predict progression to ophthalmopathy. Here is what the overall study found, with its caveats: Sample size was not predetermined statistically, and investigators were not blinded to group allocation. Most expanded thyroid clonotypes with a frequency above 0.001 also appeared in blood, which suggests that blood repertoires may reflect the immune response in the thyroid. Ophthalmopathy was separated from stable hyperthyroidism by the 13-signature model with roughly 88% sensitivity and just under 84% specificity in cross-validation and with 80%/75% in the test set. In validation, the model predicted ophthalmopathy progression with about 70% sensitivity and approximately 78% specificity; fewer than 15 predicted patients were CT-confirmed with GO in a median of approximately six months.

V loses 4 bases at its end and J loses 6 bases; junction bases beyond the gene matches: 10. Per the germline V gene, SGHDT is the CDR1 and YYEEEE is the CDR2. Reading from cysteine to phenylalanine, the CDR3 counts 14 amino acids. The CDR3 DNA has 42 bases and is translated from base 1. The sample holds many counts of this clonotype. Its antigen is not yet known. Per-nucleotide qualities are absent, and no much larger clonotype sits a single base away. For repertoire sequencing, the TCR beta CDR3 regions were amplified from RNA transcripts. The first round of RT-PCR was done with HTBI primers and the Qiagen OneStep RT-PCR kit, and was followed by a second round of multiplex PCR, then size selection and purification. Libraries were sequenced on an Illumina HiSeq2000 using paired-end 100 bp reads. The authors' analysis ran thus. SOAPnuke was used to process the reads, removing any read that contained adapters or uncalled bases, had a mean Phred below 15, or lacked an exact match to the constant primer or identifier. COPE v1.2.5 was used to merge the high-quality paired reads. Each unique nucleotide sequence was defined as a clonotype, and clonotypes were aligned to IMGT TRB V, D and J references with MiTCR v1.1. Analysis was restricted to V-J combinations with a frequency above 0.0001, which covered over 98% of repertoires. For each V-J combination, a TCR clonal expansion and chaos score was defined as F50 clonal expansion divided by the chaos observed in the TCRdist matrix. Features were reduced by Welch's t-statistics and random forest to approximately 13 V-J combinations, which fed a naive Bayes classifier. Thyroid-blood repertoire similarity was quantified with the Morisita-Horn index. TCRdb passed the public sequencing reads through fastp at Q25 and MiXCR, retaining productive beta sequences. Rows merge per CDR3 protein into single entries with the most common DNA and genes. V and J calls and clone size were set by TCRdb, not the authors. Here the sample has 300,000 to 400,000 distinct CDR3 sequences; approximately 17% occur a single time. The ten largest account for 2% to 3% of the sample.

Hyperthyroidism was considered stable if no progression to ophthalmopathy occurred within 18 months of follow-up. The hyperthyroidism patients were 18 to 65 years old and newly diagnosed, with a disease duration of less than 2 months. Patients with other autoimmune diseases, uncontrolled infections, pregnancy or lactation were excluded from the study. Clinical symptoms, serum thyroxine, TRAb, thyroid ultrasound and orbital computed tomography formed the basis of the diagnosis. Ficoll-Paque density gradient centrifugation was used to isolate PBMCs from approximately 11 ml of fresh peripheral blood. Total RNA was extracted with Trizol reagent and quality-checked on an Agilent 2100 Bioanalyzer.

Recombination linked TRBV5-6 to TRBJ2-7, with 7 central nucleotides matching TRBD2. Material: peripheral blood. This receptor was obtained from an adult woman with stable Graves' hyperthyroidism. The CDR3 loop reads CASSALTSRAEQYF. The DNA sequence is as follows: TGTGCCAGCAGCGCCCTGACTAGCCGGGCCGAGCAGTACTTC.